The 13 T cell receptor beta chains given below trace back to one sample, sequenced in a study of CD8 T cells in ankylosing spondylitis. Study results and limitations: What seemed typical of ankylosing spondylitis blood was a TCR beta motif built from under 10 highly homologous variants.

These TCRs' antigens remain unknown. Via MiXCR, TCRdb re-called the 5' RACE reads, giving one row per CDR3 protein. Of under 850,000 distinct CDR3 sequences listed, over 15% are singletons. The source material was blood, either unsorted or a sorted T cell fraction (not recorded which). These receptors were collected from a male donor with ankylosing spondylitis.

This clonotype was picked up a small number of times. The chain uses TRBV29-1 and TRBJ2-7, with D possibly TRBD2 on 5 matching bases. Deletions cut 6 bases from V and 2 bases from J, with 14 bases between. Germline V gene data show CDR1 as SQVTM and CDR2 as ANQGSEA. This CDR3 region has 13 residues. CDR3 sequence: CSVRPTRAYEQYF. DNA for the CDR3: TGCAGCGTGCGGCCAACTAGAGCCTACGAGCAGTACTTC.

V gene TRBV10-1 combines with J gene TRBJ2-3, with D hard to call. V lost 2 bases to trimming and J lost 0 bases, with 12 bases between them. The CDR3 runs to 16 residues. CDR1 and CDR2 (germline): WNHNN, SYGVQD (reference sequence). The CDR3 DNA sequence: TGCGCCAGCAGTGAGAGGGCTTCTTCTAGCACAGATACGCAGTATTTT. Amino acid sequence: CASSERASSSTDTQYF.

This clonotype was seen a few times. The chain has TRBV7-9 and TRBJ2-7; D unresolved. The germline V and J ends were trimmed by 6 bases and 0 bases, with 12 bases remaining between them. The V gene's germline CDR1 is SEHNR and CDR2 FQNEAQ (reference sequence). The CDR3 length is 14 residues. The DNA for the CDR3 is TGTGCCAGCAGATCGGACGGAAACTCCTACGAGCAGTACTTC. It is translated as CASRSDGNSYEQYF.

This clonotype occurred a few times. The V call is TRBV11-1, the J call TRBJ2-1, with 13 bases that match TRBD2. The CDR3 extends over 19 amino acids. V lost 0 bases to trimming and J lost 4 bases; unmatched junction nucleotides: 9. Germline CDR1 SGHAT, CDR2 FQDESV (reference sequence). The DNA of the CDR3 is TGTGCCAGCAGCTTAGCCTTGGTACTAGCGGGAGGGCCTTACAATGAGCAGTTCTTC. The encoded protein is CASSLALVLAGGPYNEQFF. The full variable domain, rest sourced from reference TRBV11-1 and TRBJ2-1, is EAEVAQSPRYKITEKSQAVAFWCDPISGHATLYWYRQILGQGPELLVQFQDESVVDDSQLPKDRFSAERLKGVDSTLKIQPAELGDSAMYLCASSLALVLAGGPYNEQFFGPGTRLTVL.

This rearrangement joins TRBV4-1 to TRBJ1-4; 8 positions agree with TRBD1. J was trimmed by 2 bases and V by 4 bases; bases with no gene match: 12. This CDR3 contains 18 residues. Germline V gives CDR1 MGHRA, CDR2 YSYEKL. The CDR3 region has the DNA TGCGCCAGCAGCCCTTCCGGGGCAGGGGGCGCTACTAATGAAAAACTGTTTTTT. Translated, it gives CASSPSGAGGATNEKLFF.

In its sample, this clonotype was seen a few times. The chain employs TRBV10-3 and TRBJ1-2, with 7 positions matching TRBD1. Germline V gene lookup returns CDR1 ENHRY and CDR2 SYGVKD. V was pared by 4 bases and J by 6 bases, with 5 bases of the junction left unmatched. This CDR3 has 13 amino acids. CDR3 coding DNA: TGTGCCATCAGTGGTACAGGGGCGGATGGCTACACCTTC. This translates into CAISGTGADGYTF.

The rearrangement uses TRBV5-1 and TRBJ1-6; no clear D gene. In germline, CDR1 is SGHRS, CDR2 YFSETQ. The CDR3 length is 14 residues. V was pared by 5 bases and J by 6 bases, with 12 bases between. This CDR3 reads CASRFTRSNSPLHF. CDR3 nucleotide sequence: TGCGCCAGCAGGTTCACACGAAGTAATTCACCCCTCCACTTT.

This clonotype has only a few counts. The chain couples TRBV20-1 to TRBJ2-4; TRBD2 agrees at 14 bases. V was pared by 0 bases and J by 3 bases, with 10 bases of the junction left unmatched. Per the germline V gene, CDR1 is DFQATT and CDR2 is SNEGSKA (reference sequence). CDR3 length: 19 amino acids. The CDR3 region is CSARDWGLAGVWVKNIQYF. The CDR3 nucleotides read TGCAGTGCTAGAGATTGGGGACTAGCGGGAGTTTGGGTCAAAAACATTCAGTACTTC.

This chain connects TRBV12-3 or TRBV12-4 to TRBJ2-3; D gene ambiguous. The V gene lost 4 bases and the J gene lost 0 bases, with 11 bases spanning the gap. There are 15 residues in the CDR3. CDR3 amino acids: CASSWDPGSTDTQYF. The CDR3 DNA reads TGTGCCAGCAGTTGGGATCCAGGCAGCACAGATACGCAGTATTTT.

This clonotype came up a few times. The chain couples TRBV29-1 to TRBJ1-5, with 11 bases aligning to TRBD1. Germline V gives CDR1 SQVTM, CDR2 ANQGSEA. CDR3 length equals 16 residues. V gave up 7 bases and J gave up 2 bases; unmatched junction bases: 10. The CDR3: CSAIGTGGEGNQPQHF. CDR3 DNA sequence: TGCAGCGCAATAGGGACAGGGGGTGAAGGCAATCAGCCCCAGCATTTT.

This clonotype was observed a few times. The V gene is TRBV5-1, the J gene TRBJ1-1, with a possible D match to TRBD1 (6 bases). V was pared by 0 bases and J by 2 bases, with 11 bases between. The CDR3 runs to 15 residues. Germline values: CDR1 SGHRS, CDR2 YFSETQ. CDR3 coding DNA: TGCGCCAGCAGCTTGGGGGGACAAATAAACACTGAAGCTTTCTTT. It translates to CASSLGGQINTEAFF.

The chain uses TRBV7-2 and TRBJ1-4, with D possibly TRBD1 on 6 matching bases. Trimming shortened V by 5 bases and J by 7 bases, and 14 bases separated the two germline ends. Germline V gives CDR1 SGHTA, CDR2 FQGNSA. The length of the CDR3 is 14 residues. CDR3 amino acids: CASSPGQAAEKLFF. The CDR3 nucleotides are TGTGCCAGCAGCCCGGGACAAGCAGCTGAAAAACTGTTTTTT.

In its sample, this clonotype was seen a few times. The chain uses TRBV18 and TRBJ2-5; maybe TRBD1 (6 bases). Germline CDR1 KGHSH, CDR2 LQKENI. The CDR3 extends over 14 amino acids. Deletions cut 1 base from V and 3 bases from J, with 9 bases between. CDR3 sequence reads: CASSPLDSKETQYF. The CDR3 coding sequence is TGTGCCAGCTCACCACTGGACAGTAAAGAGACCCAGTACTTC.